This entry lists 28 T cell receptor beta chains sequenced from one sample in a study of blood T cell repertoires in COVID-19. Only in-frame clones appear in the TCRdb table, and some are missing; sequencing was by immunoSEQ multiplex PCR. The table lists 150,000 to 200,000 clones, 65% to 85% of them singletons. The sequenced sample consisted of PBMCs or T cells enriched from blood (not recorded which). These receptors were obtained from a man in his forties who had recovered from COVID-19.

This chain uses TRBV23-1 with TRBJ1-2; possible D gene TRBD1, 6 bases. TRBV23-1 is labeled an ORF, and its function is uncertain. The CDR3 runs 17 residues. Trimming removed 4 bases at V and 7 bases at J, with 25 bases between. CDR3: CASSRINPARGLGGYTF. In nucleotides, the CDR3 is TGCGCCAGCAGTCGAATCAACCCCGCGCGGGGGCTCGGTGGCTACACCTTC.

This chain joins TRBV2 and TRBJ2-1, with 8 bases matching TRBD2. This CDR3 is 14 amino acids long. In germline, CDR1 is SNHLY, CDR2 FYNNEI. J was trimmed by 10 bases and V by 3 bases; bases with no gene match: 8. CDR3 amino acids: CASSDGRGVAEQFF. In DNA, the CDR3 is TGTGCCAGCAGTGACGGGCGGGGGGTAGCGGAGCAGTTCTTC.

This sequence joins TRBV4-1 and TRBJ1-2; weak D call: TRBD1 (5 bases). Germline V CDR1 and CDR2: MGHRA, YSYEKL. V gave up 4 bases and J gave up 7 bases, with 28 bases separating them. This CDR3 is built from 18 residues. The DNA of the CDR3 is TGCGCCAGCAGCCCCGCTCGGGGGTCTGGTACTCCTGAGTTTGGCTACACCTTC. Translating it yields CASSPARGSGTPEFGYTF.

This chain connects TRBV11-2 to TRBJ2-7; no clear D. Looked up from germline, CDR1 is SGHAT and CDR2 is FQNNGV. This CDR3 has 14 residues. Trimming removed 0 bases from V and 5 bases from J, with 11 bases in between. DNA for the CDR3: TGTGCCAGCAGCTTAGATCCAGGTTCGAACGAGCAGTACTTC. Translated: CASSLDPGSNEQYF.

In the case of this clone: The junction differs from germline at one of its ends, possibly a read error. This sequence joins TRBV18 and TRBJ2-1, with 7 bases lining up with TRBD2. This CDR3 comprises 17 residues. Germline CDR1 KGHSH, CDR2 LQKENI. In DNA, the CDR3 is TGTGCCAACTCACCACCGAGCGGGGCAACCTCCTACAATGAGCAGTTCTTC. It yields the protein CANSPPSGATSYNEQFF.

This chain joins TRBV12-1 and TRBJ2-7; TRBD2, the table's D call, lacks a check against the DNA. TRBV12-1 constitutes a pseudogene. The CDR3 contains 13 residues. DNA for the CDR3: TGTGCCAGCAGCTCCGGGGGGACCTACGAGCAGTACTTC. Residues: CASSSGGTYEQYF.

CDR3 sequence: CASRSGTGGNTQYF. Written as DNA, the CDR3 is TGTGCCAGCAGAAGTGGGACAGGGGGCAATACGCAGTATTTT. The chain employs TRBV6-5 and TRBJ2-3, with 12 bases that match TRBD1. V lost 6 bases to trimming and J lost 7 bases; unmatched junction nucleotides: 5. The CDR3 totals 14 residues. Germline V lookup: CDR1 MNHEY, CDR2 SVGAGI.

The J gene is TRBJ2-7, the V gene TRBV6-6; 9 bases map to TRBD1. This CDR3 spans 15 amino acids. Germline V gene lookup returns CDR1 MNHNY and CDR2 SVGAGI (reference sequence). J was trimmed by 6 bases and V by 5 bases; bases with no gene match: 11. The CDR3 nucleotides are TGTGCCAGCAGTCCGCGGACAGGGGCCTCCGGCGAGCAGTACTTC. It codes for CASSPRTGASGEQYF.

In its sample, this clone was seen once. The CDR3 DNA reads as TGTGCCAGCAGCTCTCTCAGGGGGCTTAACAATTCACCCCTCCACTTT. It codes for CASSSLRGLNNSPLHF. This chain joins TRBV7-2 and TRBJ1-6, with 8 bases lining up with TRBD1. CDR1 SGHTA and CDR2 FQGNSA come from the germline V gene. This CDR3 is built from 16 residues. Trimming removed 4 bases from V and 7 bases from J; junction bases left unmatched: 9.

The chain links TRBV30 to TRBJ1-5, with 9 bases that match TRBD1. Germline trimming cut 6 bases from V and 3 bases from J; bases unmatched to any gene: 9. Germline-derived CDR1 and CDR2 are GTSNPN and SVGIG (reference sequence). The CDR3 length is 15 residues. The chain's CDR3 is CACSRTGVVNQPQHF. Here the CDR3 DNA reads TGTGCCTGCTCCAGGACAGGGGTCGTCAATCAGCCCCAGCATTTT.

This clone was picked up a small number of times. The chain is built from TRBV27 and TRBJ2-3; TRBD2 agrees at 8 bases. This CDR3 has 16 residues. V dropped 5 bases and J dropped 0; count of bases not matched to a gene: 7. The germline gives CDR1 MNHEY, CDR2 SMNVEV (reference sequence). CDR3 sequence: CASSVSGGLSTDTQYF. The CDR3 bases are TGTGCCAGCAGTGTGAGCGGGGGTCTGAGCACAGATACGCAGTATTTT.

This chain uses TRBV7-2 with TRBJ1-3; 9 bases are a match to TRBD1. CDR3 length: 15 amino acids. Germline V lookup: CDR1 SGHTA, CDR2 FQGNSA. The ends lost 6 bases at V and 8 bases at J; junction bases unmatched: 11. The CDR3 reads CASSQAGTGHYTIYF. The CDR3 nucleotides read TGTGCCAGCAGTCAAGCCGGGACAGGGCACTACACCATATATTTT.

The chain's CDR3 is CASSIEPGGSSPLHF. CDR3 nucleotides: TGTGCCAGTAGTATAGAACCGGGGGGCTCGTCACCCCTCCACTTT. The J gene is TRBJ1-6, the V gene TRBV19; D is perhaps TRBD1 (6 bases). In germline, CDR1 is LNHDA, CDR2 SQIVND (reference sequence). This CDR3 is 15 amino acids long. Deletions cut 0 bases from V and 10 bases from J, with 13 bases between.

The chain combines TRBV5-4 with TRBJ1-4; tentatively, D is TRBD1 (6 bases). Looked up from germline, CDR1 is SGHNT and CDR2 is YYREEE (reference sequence). This CDR3 is 15 amino acids long. Trimming stripped 4 bases from V and 5 bases from J, with 15 bases between. CDR3 amino acids: CASSEDSANNEKLFF. The DNA for the CDR3 is TGTGCCAGCAGCGAGGACAGCGCTAACAATGAAAAACTGTTTTTT. Variable domain in full (rest from reference TRBV5-4 and TRBJ1-4): ETGVTQSPTHLIKTRGQQVTLRCSSQSGHNTVSWYQQALGQGPQFIFQYYREEENGRGNFPPRFSGLQFPNYSSELNVNALELDDSALYLCASSEDSANNEKLFFGSGTQLSVL.

J is TRBJ2-1 and V is TRBV6-4; 7 positions match TRBD1. Germline V gene data show CDR1 as MRHNA and CDR2 as SNTAGT. The CDR3 covers 16 residues. V shed 2 bases and J 7 bases; nucleotides not matched to a gene: 11. Written as DNA, the CDR3 is TGTGCCAGCAGTGACACATCCGGGACAGCTAAAAATGAGCAGTTCTTC. This codes for CASSDTSGTAKNEQFF.

The rearrangement joins TRBV27 to TRBJ2-5; 8 bases are a match to TRBD2. Trimming cost V 6 bases and J 2 bases; bases outside gene matches: 14. CDR3 size: 17 residues. Germline loops: CDR1 MNHEY, CDR2 SMNVEV (reference sequence). The CDR3 region is CASSPLRAGGRQETQYF. For the CDR3, the DNA is TGTGCCAGCAGCCCCCTGCGGGCGGGGGGCCGACAAGAGACCCAGTACTTC.

In this sample, this clone turned up a few times. This chain links TRBV5-1 with TRBJ1-2; D remains unclear. The germline V gene encodes CDR1 SGHRS and CDR2 YFSETQ. This CDR3 is 15 amino acids long. V was clipped by 0 bases and J by 4 bases, with 13 bases between them. The CDR3 here is CASSLDGGRVYGYTF. The CDR3 bases are TGCGCCAGCAGCTTGGACGGAGGGAGAGTCTATGGCTACACCTTC.

The genes are TRBV9 and TRBJ2-3; perhaps TRBD2 as D (5 bases). The CDR3 length is 15 residues. The ends were cut back, 3 bases at V and 4 bases at J, with 15 bases in the middle. The germline gives CDR1 SGDLS, CDR2 YYNGEE. The CDR3 DNA reads TGTGCCAGCAGCGCCGGGATAAACGTTGCAGATACGCAGTATTTT. Its translation is CASSAGINVADTQYF.

V usage is TRBV19 and J usage is TRBJ2-1, with TRBD2 identical over 11 bases. Unmatched junction bases numbered 13, after V lost 5 bases and J lost 7 bases. Germline V gene data show CDR1 as LNHDA and CDR2 as SQIVND (reference sequence). This CDR3 has 17 residues. The CDR3: CASSLTSGTSGRNEQFF. In DNA form, the CDR3 reads TGTGCCAGTAGTCTAACTTCCGGGACTAGCGGCAGAAATGAGCAGTTCTTC.

The V gene is TRBV6-4, the J gene TRBJ2-3; 7 positions agree with TRBD2. The CDR3 consists of 15 residues. After removal of 0 bases from V and 5 bases from J, the junction contained 5 bases not matched to a gene. Germline CDR1 and CDR2: MRHNA and SNTAGT. In nucleotides, the CDR3 is TGTGCCAGCAGTGACTCGGCGGGGGAAGGAGATACGCAGTATTTT. This encodes CASSDSAGEGDTQYF.

The chain employs TRBV7-2 and TRBJ1-2; D is unresolved. Germline values: CDR1 SGHTA, CDR2 FQGNSA. V was shortened by 4 bases and J by 2 bases, with 5 bases between the two germline ends. The CDR3 sequence is 12 residues long. The CDR3 loop is CASSSVNYGYTF. Written as DNA, the CDR3 is TGTGCCAGCAGCTCTGTAAACTATGGCTACACCTTC.

CDR3 region: CASSRTEGASGELFF. The CDR3 DNA is TGTGCCAGCAGCCGGACCGAGGGGGCGTCCGGGGAGCTGTTTTTT. V and J are TRBV11-1 and TRBJ2-2; 7 bases fit TRBD1. The CDR3 contains 15 residues. The V gene end was trimmed by 5 bases and the J gene end by 6 bases; junction bases not matched to a gene: 9. Germline assignment: CDR1 SGHAT and CDR2 FQDESV (reference sequence).

This chain joins TRBV2 and TRBJ1-1; D may be TRBD1 (5 bases). Germline CDR1 is SNHLY and CDR2 is FYNNEI. This CDR3 is 16 amino acids long. Trimming stripped 1 base from V and 2 bases from J, with 14 bases between. The CDR3 here is CASSEGRQRLNTEAFF. CDR3 DNA sequence: TGTGCCAGCAGTGAAGGGAGACAGCGCCTAAACACTGAAGCTTTCTTT.

This clone occurred a few times. In nucleotides, the CDR3 is TGTGCCAGCAGCCTGACCTGGACAGGGGGCGAAAAACTGTTTTTT. This sequence encodes CASSLTWTGGEKLFF. The chain has TRBV3-1 (or the pseudogene TRBV3-2) and TRBJ1-4; TRBD1 agrees at 11 bases. Trimming took 4 bases from V and 8 from J; bases not matched to a gene: 6. CDR1 is LGHDT and CDR2 is YNNKEL in the germline V gene (reference sequence). This CDR3 region has 15 residues.

The gene calls are TRBV4-1 and TRBJ2-3; the match to TRBD2 covers 10 bases. The junction had 10 bases not matched to a gene; V was cut back by 0 bases and J by 4 bases. Germline V gene data show CDR1 as MGHRA and CDR2 as YSYEKL. The CDR3 has 18 residues. CDR3 sequence: CASSQEGASGGGSDTQYF. CDR3 sequence (DNA): TGCGCCAGCAGCCAAGAAGGCGCTAGCGGGGGAGGATCAGATACGCAGTATTTT.

As regards this clone: Other DNA sequences from this sample encode an identical CDR3 as well. V is TRBV5-1 and J is TRBJ2-7; 7 nucleotides match TRBD1. Germline loops: CDR1 SGHRS, CDR2 YFSETQ. Losses at the gene ends were 4 bases for V and 2 bases for J; bases not matched to a gene: 6. This CDR3 spans 14 amino acids. DNA for the CDR3: TGCGCCAGCAGCACTCGACAGGGCACCTACGAGCAGTACTTC. Translated: CASSTRQGTYEQYF.

This sequence joins TRBV5-1 and TRBJ2-3, with TRBD2 matching 8 bases. Per the germline V gene, CDR1 is SGHRS and CDR2 is YFSETQ. The CDR3 is 15 residues long. V dropped 2 bases and J dropped 3; count of bases not matched to a gene: 5. The CDR3: CASSLMGLVTDTQYF. In DNA form, the CDR3 reads TGCGCCAGCAGCTTAATGGGACTAGTTACAGATACGCAGTATTTT.

The V and J genes are TRBV10-3 and TRBJ1-2, with 10 bases matching TRBD1. Germline-derived CDR1 and CDR2 are ENHRY and SYGVKD. This CDR3 region has 18 residues. J was trimmed by 0 bases and V by 4 bases; bases with no gene match: 11. CDR3 in amino acids: CAISGGGTGAHPNYGYTF. In nucleotides, the CDR3 is TGTGCCATCAGTGGCGGTGGGACAGGGGCGCATCCTAACTATGGCTACACCTTC.